The 23 T cell receptor beta chains below come from one sample, sequenced in a study of cytomegalovirus exposure and HLA in healthy donors. Sequencing was performed with immunoSEQ multiplex PCR; in TCRdb, only in-frame clones are kept and a portion is missing. This sample has some 120,000 clones, with around 94% found just once. The specimen sequenced was PBMCs. The receptors derive from a woman aged 18-29 years in good health and CMV-seronegative.

This sequence joins TRBV30 and TRBJ2-7, with 10 bases identical to TRBD2. The CDR3 covers 13 residues. V was clipped by 5 bases and J by 2 bases; unmatched bases: 3. CDR1 and CDR2 from the germline V gene are GTSNPN and SVGIG (reference sequence). This CDR3 reads CAWGSGGPYEQYF. The CDR3 DNA is TGTGCCTGGGGTAGCGGGGGGCCCTACGAGCAGTACTTC.

The rearrangement joins TRBV18 to TRBJ2-1; possible D gene TRBD1, 5 bases. Trimming removed 5 bases from V and 0 bases from J, with 17 bases in between. From germline, CDR1 is KGHSH and CDR2 LQKENI. The CDR3 is 17 amino acids. CDR3 coding DNA: TGTGCCAGCTCAGGGTCGGTTCTTAGGGGCTCCTACAATGAGCAGTTCTTC. The encoded protein is CASSGSVLRGSYNEQFF.

The chain combines TRBV10-1 with TRBJ2-7; possibly TRBD2 for D (5 bases). This CDR3 has 12 residues. Germline-derived CDR1 and CDR2 are WNHNN and SYGVQD (reference sequence). With 5 bases removed from V and 4 bases from J, the gap between germline ends came to 9 bases. The CDR3 is CASSSTGYEQYF. The DNA for the CDR3 is TGCGCCAGCAGTTCCACGGGGTACGAGCAGTACTTC.

This chain connects TRBV2 to TRBJ1-6; D possibly corresponds to TRBD1 (6 bases). V was clipped by 6 bases and J by 9 bases, with 15 bases between them. This CDR3 has 14 amino acids. Germline CDR1 SNHLY, CDR2 FYNNEI. CDR3 in amino acids: CASRGNRVASPLHF. CDR3 in DNA: TGTGCCAGCAGGGGAAACAGGGTCGCTTCACCCCTCCACTTT.

The chain combines TRBV7-3 with TRBJ1-6; no clear D gene. Germline V CDR1 and CDR2: SGHTA, FQGTGA. The CDR3 totals 15 residues. The ends were cut back, 10 bases at V and 2 bases at J, with 15 bases in the middle. CDR3 in DNA: TGTGCCACAAATTCCCCGGAGCCCTATAATTCACCCCTCCACTTT. It codes for CATNSPEPYNSPLHF.

The rearrangement uses TRBV5-1 and TRBJ2-1; no clear D. This CDR3 spans 14 amino acids. Germline V gene lookup returns CDR1 SGHRS and CDR2 YFSETQ. V shed 3 bases and J shed 4 bases, with 11 bases lying between them. The CDR3 sequence: CASSSGSPYNEQFF. In DNA, the CDR3 is TGCGCCAGCAGCTCAGGATCCCCTTACAATGAGCAGTTCTTC.

The chain carries TRBV29-1 and TRBJ1-1; TRBD1 matches 7 bases. Losses at the gene ends were 6 bases for V and 7 bases for J; bases not matched to a gene: 8. This CDR3 region has 12 residues. CDR1 and CDR2 (germline): SQVTM, ANQGSEA. The CDR3 nucleotides read TGCAGCGTGGCCAGGGGGGCCATTGAAGCTTTCTTT. It codes for CSVARGAIEAFF.

The chain has TRBV11-2 and TRBJ1-1; D unclear. In germline, CDR1 is SGHAT, CDR2 FQNNGV. This CDR3 region has 14 residues. Trimming stripped 1 base from V and 7 bases from J, with 13 bases between. The CDR3 sequence: CASSLVRFSREAFF. CDR3 bases: TGTGCCAGCAGCTTAGTCCGGTTCTCGCGTGAAGCTTTCTTT.

The chain joins TRBV11-2 to TRBJ2-5; TRBD2 matches at 10 bases. Unmatched junction bases numbered 8, after V lost 3 bases and J lost 7 bases. CDR1 SGHAT and CDR2 FQNNGV come from the germline V gene. The CDR3 has 15 amino acids. The CDR3 DNA reads as TGTGCCAGCAGCTTTTTGCCCCGGACTAGCGGGACCCAGTACTTC. Translated: CASSFLPRTSGTQYF.

The rearrangement joins TRBV7-8 to TRBJ2-2; D not resolved. Germline V gene data show CDR1 as SGHVS and CDR2 as FQNEAQ. V lost 2 bases, J lost 4 bases, and 14 bases lay in between. CDR3 length: 16 residues. The CDR3 here is CASSLSGPPGTGELFF. CDR3 DNA: TGTGCCAGCAGCTTAAGTGGCCCCCCGGGCACCGGGGAGCTGTTTTTT. Full variable domain (rest looked up from reference TRBV7-8 and TRBJ2-2): GAGVSQSPRYKVAKRGQDVALRCDPISGHVSLFWYQQALGQGPEFLTYFQNEAQLDKSGLPSDRFFAERPEGSVSTLKIQRTQQEDSAVYLCASSLSGPPGTGELFFGEGSRLTVL.

The chain carries TRBV6-1 and TRBJ1-5, with TRBD1 matching over 7 bases. The V gene end was trimmed by 0 bases and the J gene end by 5 bases; junction bases not matched to a gene: 4. Germline-derived CDR1 and CDR2 are MNHNS and SASEGT. The CDR3 is made up of 15 amino acids. CDR3 nucleotide sequence: TGTGCCAGCAGTGAAGCGGTGCAGGGGGATCAGCCCCAGCATTTT. Protein product: CASSEAVQGDQPQHF.

This clone was detected only once. This chain uses TRBV29-1 with TRBJ2-7; D is possibly TRBD1 (5 bases). The V gene's germline CDR1 is SQVTM and CDR2 ANQGSEA. CDR3 size: 13 residues. Trimming left V 4 bases short and J 2 bases short, with 12 bases between. CDR3 sequence reads: CSVVQDNAYEQYF. CDR3 bases: TGCAGCGTTGTACAGGACAATGCCTACGAGCAGTACTTC.

The CDR3 loop reads CATSRTGAADYGYTF. Written as DNA, the CDR3 is TGTGCCACCAGCAGAACAGGGGCAGCGGACTATGGCTACACCTTC. This sequence joins TRBV15 and TRBJ1-2, with 7 positions matching TRBD1. CDR3 size: 15 residues. CDR1 is LNHNV, CDR2 YYDKDF, per germline (reference sequence). The J segment lost 3 bases and the V segment lost 2 bases, leaving 6 bases of the junction unmatched.

This chain uses TRBV19 with TRBJ1-2; D may be TRBD1 (5 bases). The CDR3 loop spans 15 amino acids. The V gene's germline CDR1 is LNHDA and CDR2 SQIVND (reference sequence). V was trimmed by 0 bases and J by 4 bases, leaving 12 bases between them. The DNA for the CDR3 is TGTGCCAGTAGTATAGATCGGGGGGAAGGCTATGGCTACACCTTC. This sequence encodes CASSIDRGEGYGYTF.

There are a few counts of this clone. V and J are TRBV5-1 and TRBJ1-1; unclear D gene. V lost 0 bases to trimming and J lost 8 bases, with 11 bases between them. Germline V gene sequence: CDR1 SGHRS, CDR2 YFSETQ. CDR3 length equals 13 residues. CDR3 in DNA: TGCGCCAGCAGCTTGGGCGGGGTCCACGAAGCTTTCTTT. Translated, it gives CASSLGGVHEAFF.

The chain combines TRBV5-4 with TRBJ1-1; possibly TRBD1 for D (5 bases). Germline V gene sequence: CDR1 SGHNT, CDR2 YYREEE (reference sequence). CDR3 length: 14 amino acids. V gave up 4 bases and J gave up 4 bases, with 14 bases separating them. This CDR3 reads CASSPGLVGTEAFF. As DNA, the CDR3 is TGTGCCAGCAGCCCAGGGTTGGTAGGCACTGAAGCTTTCTTT.

The chain combines TRBV2 with TRBJ1-2; D possibly corresponds to TRBD1 (5 bases). CDR3 length: 16 amino acids. The germline V gene has CDR1 SNHLY and CDR2 FYNNEI. The V and J ends lost 0 bases and 6 bases respectively, with 17 bases between them. CDR3 sequence: CASSEALGGVPDGYTF. The CDR3 coding sequence is TGTGCCAGCAGTGAAGCGCTGGGAGGGGTCCCTGATGGCTACACCTTC.

The chain is built from TRBV5-1 and TRBJ2-2; 7 bases are shared with TRBD1. CDR3 length: 14 residues. The V and J ends lost 1 base and 5 bases, in that order; junction bases with no gene match: 2. CDR1 is SGHRS, CDR2 YFSETQ, per germline. CDR3 region: CASSLLQGTGELFF. In DNA, the CDR3 is TGCGCCAGCAGCTTGTTACAGGGGACCGGGGAGCTGTTTTTT.

The genes are TRBV6-1 and TRBJ1-1; 7 bases are a match to TRBD1. The CDR3 totals 14 residues. CDR1 MNHNS and CDR2 SASEGT come from the germline V gene. With 5 bases clipped from V and 4 bases from J, the junction kept 7 bases outside the gene matches. The CDR3 reads CASSRGQAGTEAFF. The DNA for the CDR3 is TGTGCCAGCAGTCGCGGACAGGCGGGCACTGAAGCTTTCTTT.

This chain connects TRBV6-5 to TRBJ2-1; 11 bases fit TRBD2. J was trimmed by 8 bases and V by 4 bases; bases with no gene match: 10. This CDR3 is 16 amino acids long. The germline V gene has CDR1 MNHEY and CDR2 SVGAGI. CDR3 protein: CASSSQGSGGAHEQFF. The CDR3 nucleotides are TGTGCCAGCAGTTCCCAGGGTAGCGGGGGGGCGCATGAGCAGTTCTTC.

A single count supports this clone. The chain recombines TRBV30 with TRBJ2-7; the D is unclear. The V gene's germline CDR1 is GTSNPN and CDR2 SVGIG (reference sequence). V was pared by 2 bases and J by 5 bases, with 7 bases between. The CDR3 sequence is 11 residues long. The CDR3 loop reads CAWSTRNEQYF. The CDR3, as DNA: TGTGCCTGGAGTACTCGCAACGAGCAGTACTTC.

CDR3 DNA sequence: TGTGCCAGCAGTGATGAGCACGTATTTCCAAACTATGGCTACACCTTC. Protein product: CASSDEHVFPNYGYTF. The V call is TRBV6-1, the J call TRBJ1-2; no clear D. The CDR3 is 16 amino acids. Germline V lookup: CDR1 MNHNS, CDR2 SASEGT. The ends were cut back, 3 bases at V and 2 bases at J, with 16 bases in the middle.

The gene calls are TRBV28 and TRBJ1-5, with D maybe TRBD1 (5 bases). V lost 4 bases, J lost 0 bases, and 7 bases lay in between. Germline CDR1 is MDHEN and CDR2 is SYDVKM. The CDR3 spans 14 residues. The CDR3: CASSYDSSNQPQHF. DNA for the CDR3: TGTGCCAGCAGTTACGACAGTAGCAATCAGCCCCAGCATTTT.